Listed below are T cell receptor beta chains from one sample, sequenced in a study of T cell responses to AZD1222 COVID-19 vaccine. Measured with immunoSEQ multiplex PCR; TCRdb has only the in-frame clones, and not every one. The profile shows some 150,000 clones, 88% of them singletons. The starting material was peripheral blood, obtained on day 0 of AZD1222 vaccination. The receptors here all came from an adult in good health. Each CDR3 is given with its conserved first and last residue.

cdr3_length	v_call	j_call	cdr3_aa
15	TRBV6-1	TRBJ1-4	CASSEAAATNEKLFF
14	TRBV11-2	TRBJ1-1	CASSSRQGATEAFF
13	TRBV6-5	TRBJ1-2	CASTWAVNYGYTF
15	TRBV7-2	TRBJ2-1	CASSLAGGAYNEQFF
14	TRBV7-3	TRBJ2-2	CASTFGANTGELFF
15	TRBV14	TRBJ2-3	CASSPGLAGPDTQYF
11	TRBV10-1	TRBJ1-1	CASRGNTEAFF
13	TRBV7-2	TRBJ2-7	CASSSDRRKEQYF
13	TRBV7-2	TRBJ1-1	CASSLAAGTEAFF
13	TRBV6-6	TRBJ1-2	CASSYDRGSGYTF
15	TRBV6-2/TRBV6-3	TRBJ1-1	CASSYGGILNTEAFF
15	TRBV28	TRBJ2-1	CASSITLIGTAGQFF
13	TRBV29-1	TRBJ2-3	CSVEAQGADTQYF
15	TRBV27	TRBJ1-3	CASSPQTGGGNTIYF
15	TRBV5-1	TRBJ2-7	CASSRTGGQSYEQYF
15	TRBV9	TRBJ1-5	CASSVDPTNNQPQHF
14	TRBV6-6	TRBJ1-2	CASSSGVEGYGYTF
15	TRBV9	TRBJ2-1	CASSVSGLDNNEQFF
15	TRBV7-2	TRBJ2-5	CASSLDSSGTETQYF
11	TRBV6-5	TRBJ1-2	CASRVQGAYTF
13	TRBV7-2	TRBJ1-4	CASSPGRREKLFF
12	TRBV13	TRBJ2-1	CASSFQGGEQFF
14	TRBV9	TRBJ1-2	CASSSGTGDYGYTF
13	TRBV6-6	TRBJ1-1	CASSYSEATEAFF